Listed here are 16 T cell receptor beta chains from one sample, sequenced in a study of vaccination and CD4 T cells after COVID-19. Cultured CD4+ T-cell DNA underwent Oncomine TCR Beta short-read sequencing. TCRdb used MiXCR to reprocess the PCR reads, holding one entry per CDR3 protein. The profile shows more than 10,000 distinct CDR3 sequences, over 45% of them singletons. No antigen is known for these receptors. Treatment reported: roughly 10-day PBMC culture with coronavirus spike peptide pools or control peptides (ViraFEST assay). The sample taken for sequencing was CD4+ T cells from blood, cultured in vitro. The source is a human donor who had recovered from COVID-19.

The chain carries TRBV5-1 and TRBJ1-2; 8 nucleotides align to TRBD1. Germline loops: CDR1 SGHRS, CDR2 YFSETQ. The length of the CDR3 is 15 residues. After removal of 2 bases from V and 3 bases from J, the junction contained 6 bases not matched to a gene. The DNA of the CDR3 is TGCGCCAGCAGCTTAAGCCCGGGACAGGACTATGGCTACACCTTC. It is translated as CASSLSPGQDYGYTF.

The V gene is TRBV5-1, the J gene TRBJ2-5; 8 bases are shared with TRBD2. This CDR3 has 14 residues. Trimming cost V 2 bases and J 4 bases; bases outside gene matches: 4. The germline gives CDR1 SGHRS, CDR2 YFSETQ. For the CDR3, the DNA is TGCGCCAGCAGCTTAAACCGGGGGGGAGAGACCCAGTACTTC. It yields the protein CASSLNRGGETQYF.

This chain connects TRBV12-5 to TRBJ2-5; TRBD1 matches at 7 bases. Germline CDR1 is LGHNT and CDR2 is FRNRAP. This CDR3 contains 14 residues. Trimming took 6 bases from V and 3 from J; bases not matched to a gene: 7. The CDR3 DNA is TGTGCTAGTGGCTCAGGACAGGACGAAGAGACCCAGTACTTC. Protein sequence: CASGSGQDEETQYF.

The CDR3 sequence: CASSLWGASYEQYF. CDR3 in DNA: TGTGCCAGCAGCTTATGGGGAGCTTCCTACGAGCAGTACTTC. This chain uses TRBV5-4 with TRBJ2-7; tentative D call: TRBD2 (5 bases). CDR1 is SGHNT, CDR2 YYREEE, per germline (reference sequence). V shed 2 bases and J shed 1 base, with 10 bases lying between them. CDR3 length: 14 amino acids.

This chain joins TRBV12-3 or TRBV12-4 and TRBJ1-5, with D possibly TRBD1 on 5 matching bases. Trimming removed 5 bases from V and 0 bases from J, with 8 bases in between. There are 14 residues in the CDR3. CDR3 in amino acids: CASSRGHSNQPQHF. CDR3 nucleotide sequence: TGTGCCAGCAGTCGAGGACATAGCAATCAGCCCCAGCATTTT.

V is TRBV5-1 and J is TRBJ1-1; 7 bases are shared with TRBD1. The CDR3 covers 15 residues. Looked up from germline, CDR1 is SGHRS and CDR2 is YFSETQ. After removal of 4 bases from V and 0 bases from J, the junction contained 6 bases not matched to a gene. Here the CDR3 reads CASSDATGLNTEAFF. For the CDR3, the DNA is TGCGCCAGCAGCGATGCGACAGGGCTGAACACTGAAGCTTTCTTT.

This clonotype appeared a few times. The chain carries TRBV7-9 and TRBJ2-4, with D uncertain. From germline, CDR1 is SEHNR and CDR2 FQNEAQ (reference sequence). This CDR3 region has 15 residues. Trimming stripped 5 bases from V and 0 bases from J, with 11 bases between. The CDR3 coding sequence is TGTGCCAGCAGCCCGCCTCTCCAAGCCAAAAACATTCAGTACTTC. It encodes CASSPPLQAKNIQYF. The whole variable domain, remainder taken from reference TRBV7-9 and TRBJ2-4, is DTGVSQNPRHKITKRGQNVTFRCDPISEHNRLYWYRQTLGQGPEFLTYFQNEAQLEKSRLLSDRFSAERPKGSFSTLEIQRTEQGDSAMYLCASSPPLQAKNIQYFGAGTRLSVL.

The gene calls are TRBV7-2 and TRBJ2-3; TRBD2 agrees at 9 bases. The V gene's germline CDR1 is SGHTA and CDR2 FQGNSA. The V segment lost 5 bases and the J segment 6 bases; nucleotides outside the gene matches: 15. The CDR3 runs 17 residues. DNA of the CDR3: TGTGCCAGCAGCCCGGGTCGTGGCGGGGGGGCAAGGGATACGCAGTATTTT. This gives the protein CASSPGRGGGARDTQYF.

This clonotype is medium-sized by share. The gene calls are TRBV21-1 and TRBJ2-3; the table assigns TRBD1, which was not confirmed against the DNA. TRBV21-1 is a pseudogene. The CDR3 covers 16 residues. The CDR3 is CASSHIRADGTDTQYF. The CDR3 DNA reads as TGTGCCAGCAGCCACATCCGGGCTGACGGCACAGATACGCAGTATTTT.

This CDR3 reads CASSPPLGGGEAFF. DNA for the CDR3: TGTGCCAGCTCACCGCCCCTTGGAGGGGGAGAAGCTTTCTTT. The chain has TRBV18 and TRBJ1-1, with D possibly matching TRBD1 (6 bases). Trimming stripped 3 bases from V and 8 bases from J, with 16 bases between. The CDR3 consists of 14 residues. The germline CDR1 and CDR2 sequences are KGHSH and LQKENI.

The sample holds a few counts of this clonotype. The V and J genes are TRBV5-4 and TRBJ1-6, with D uncertain. The CDR3 has 14 amino acids. The germline gives CDR1 SGHNT, CDR2 YYREEE (reference sequence). Trimming stripped 1 base from V and 5 bases from J, with 7 bases between. CDR3 amino acids: CASSLMGNNSPLHF. The CDR3 DNA is TGTGCCAGCAGCTTGATGGGGAATAATTCACCCCTCCACTTT. Based on the CDR3 plus reference TRBV5-4 and TRBJ1-6, the full variable domain is ETGVTQSPTHLIKTRGQQVTLRCSSQSGHNTVSWYQQALGQGPQFIFQYYREEENGRGNFPPRFSGLQFPNYSSELNVNALELDDSALYLCASSLMGNNSPLHFGNGTRLTVT.

This clonotype was seen only a few times. The gene calls are TRBV7-9 and TRBJ1-1, with D maybe TRBD1 (6 bases). Deletions cut 5 bases from V and 1 base from J, with 17 bases between. The CDR3 totals 16 residues. Germline lookup yields CDR1 SEHNR and CDR2 FQNEAQ (reference sequence). Here the CDR3 reads CASSPLSYRENTEAFF. DNA of the CDR3: TGTGCCAGCAGCCCCCTGTCCTACAGGGAGAACACTGAAGCTTTCTTT.

V is TRBV6-5 and J is TRBJ1-2, with 8 bases aligning to TRBD1. The CDR3 consists of 15 residues. Germline V lookup: CDR1 MNHEY, CDR2 SVGAGI. With 2 bases clipped from V and 4 bases from J, the junction kept 6 bases outside the gene matches. The DNA for the CDR3 is TGTGCCAGCAGTTACATCAGGGGGCGAAGCTATGGCTACACCTTC. Translated: CASSYIRGRSYGYTF.

V usage is TRBV6-5 and J usage is TRBJ1-2; D is perhaps TRBD1 (5 bases). Germline V gives CDR1 MNHEY, CDR2 SVGAGI. CDR3 length: 17 residues. Trimming shortened V by 1 base and J by 3 bases, and 18 bases separated the two germline ends. CDR3 amino acids: CASSYLADRQGDYGYTF. The CDR3 DNA reads as TGTGCCAGCAGTTACTTAGCGGACCGGCAGGGCGACTATGGCTACACCTTC.

In this sample, this clonotype turned up once. V and J are TRBV20-1 and TRBJ1-3; 10 bases match TRBD1. The CDR3 runs to 13 residues. Germline loops: CDR1 DFQATT, CDR2 SNEGSKA (reference sequence). The V and J ends lost 6 bases and 2 bases, in that order; junction bases with no gene match: 1. The CDR3: CSAGTGAGNTIYF. CDR3 nucleotides: TGCAGTGCAGGGACAGGGGCTGGAAACACCATATATTTT.

There are a few counts of this clonotype. Here the CDR3 DNA reads TGTGCCAGCAGCCTCCTCGGGCAGAATAATTCACCCCTCCACTTT. Amino acid sequence: CASSLLGQNNSPLHF. V gene TRBV6-1 combines with J gene TRBJ1-6; D is unresolved. CDR3 size: 15 residues. V lost 6 bases, J lost 5 bases, and 14 bases lay in between. From germline, CDR1 is MNHNS and CDR2 SASEGT.